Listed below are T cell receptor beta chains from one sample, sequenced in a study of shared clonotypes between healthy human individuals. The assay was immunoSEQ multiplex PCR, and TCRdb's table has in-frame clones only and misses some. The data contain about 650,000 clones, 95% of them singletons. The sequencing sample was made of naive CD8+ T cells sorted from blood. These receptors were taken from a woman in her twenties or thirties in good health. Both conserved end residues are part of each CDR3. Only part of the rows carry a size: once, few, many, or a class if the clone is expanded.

CDR3 protein: CASMTSGVFYEQYF; V gene: TRBV28; clone size: .
CDR3 protein: CASSFRSYTEAFF; V gene: TRBV28; clone size: once
CDR3 protein: CASSYGDRGFTGELFF; V gene: TRBV6-5; clone size: .
CDR3 protein: CASSLGVEAGGPRDTQYF; V gene: TRBV11-2; clone size: .
CDR3 protein: CASTYAGERSSYEQYF; V gene: TRBV28; clone size: once
CDR3 protein: CASSIFLDDREQYF; V gene: TRBV19; clone size: .
CDR3 protein: CASTGSGSSAGELFF; V gene: TRBV7-8; clone size: .
CDR3 protein: CASSLQGGEQYF; V gene: TRBV7-9; clone size: .
CDR3 protein: CASSQGLAYEQYF; V gene: TRBV5-1; clone size: once
CDR3 protein: CASSLDSLAPKDTQYF; V gene: TRBV5-6; clone size: once
CDR3 protein: CASSVQLSRTHYGYTF; V gene: TRBV9; clone size: few
CDR3 protein: CASSQELGSYEQYF; V gene: TRBV4-2; clone size: .